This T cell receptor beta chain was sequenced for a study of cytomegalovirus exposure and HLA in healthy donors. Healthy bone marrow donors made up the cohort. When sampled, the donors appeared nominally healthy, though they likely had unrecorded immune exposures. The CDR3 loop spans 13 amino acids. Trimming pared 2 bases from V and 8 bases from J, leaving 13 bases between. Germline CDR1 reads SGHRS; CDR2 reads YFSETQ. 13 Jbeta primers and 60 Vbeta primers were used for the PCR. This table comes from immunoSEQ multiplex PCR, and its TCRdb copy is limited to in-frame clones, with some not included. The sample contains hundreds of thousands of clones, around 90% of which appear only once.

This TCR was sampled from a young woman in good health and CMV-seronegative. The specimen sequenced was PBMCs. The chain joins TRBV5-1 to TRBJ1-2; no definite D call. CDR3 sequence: CASSFAEDLGYTF. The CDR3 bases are TGCGCCAGCAGCTTCGCCGAGGATCTGGGCTACACCTTC.